Described below is a single TCR beta chain sequence and its context. The data were taken from a study of shared clonotypes between healthy human individuals. The CDR3 is 15 amino acids. With 5 bases removed from V and 8 bases from J, the gap between germline ends came to 16 bases. The germline V gene has CDR1 LNHDA and CDR2 SQIVND (reference sequence). Clones were sequenced by immunoSEQ multiplex PCR, and TCRdb holds only the in-frame ones, with some missing. The table records 850,000 to 1,200,000 clones, approximately 68% of them present only once. This chain uses TRBV19 with TRBJ1-6; the D gene is possibly TRBD1 (5 bases). The clonotype originates from a man between 18 and 29 years old in good health. The sample consisted of memory CD4+ T cells sorted from blood. The subset here: CD45RA-negative fraction. CDR3 region: CASSGAGQAYSPLHF. The CDR3 nucleotides read TGTGCCAGTAGTGGGGCGGGGCAGGCCTATTCACCCCTCCACTTT.